This entry lists 14 T cell receptor beta chains sequenced from one sample in a study of CD8 T cells in Susac syndrome. RNA, at roughly 0.45 to 1 ug, was reverse transcribed with random hexamers. TCRdb reprocessed the immunoSEQ multiplex PCR reads via MiXCR and lists one record per CDR3 protein. This table has about 300,000 distinct CDR3 sequences, roughly 85% appearing once. The sample was CD8+ T cells from PBMCs. These receptors came from a human donor with multiple sclerosis.

The chain has TRBV30 and TRBJ1-1; D ambiguous. Germline V CDR1 and CDR2: GTSNPN, SVGIG (reference sequence). The CDR3 consists of 12 residues. With 2 bases removed from V and 7 bases from J, the gap between germline ends came to 11 bases. CDR3 nucleotide sequence: TGTGCCTGGAGTCAGGAGGGTAGTGAAGCTTTCTTT. Translated: CAWSQEGSEAFF.

The chain combines TRBV11-2 with TRBJ2-3, with 9 bases matching TRBD2. CDR3 length: 17 amino acids. The trim removed 2 bases at V and 6 bases at J, leaving 12 bases unmatched. Looked up from germline, CDR1 is SGHAT and CDR2 is FQNNGV. The CDR3: CASSLISWLAGPDTQYF. The CDR3 DNA is TGTGCCAGCAGCTTAATTTCTTGGCTAGCGGGACCCGATACGCAGTATTTT.

The chain employs TRBV29-1 and TRBJ1-1; TRBD1 matches at 7 bases. The germline V gene has CDR1 SQVTM and CDR2 ANQGSEA. The CDR3 is made up of 16 amino acids. With V trimmed by 3 bases and J by 0 bases, 10 bases remained unmatched. Written as DNA, the CDR3 is TGCAGCGTTGATGGGACAGAACAACACTTGAACACTGAAGCTTTCTTT. This codes for CSVDGTEQHLNTEAFF.

The rearrangement uses TRBV20-1 and TRBJ2-3, with 8 bases that match TRBD1. V lost 0 bases, J lost 2 bases, and 7 bases stayed unmatched. CDR1 and CDR2 (germline): DFQATT, SNEGSKA (reference sequence). The CDR3 totals 16 residues. The CDR3 region is CSARDPQGATTDTQYF. The CDR3 DNA follows: TGCAGTGCTAGAGATCCCCAGGGGGCGACCACAGATACGCAGTATTTT.

The chain has TRBV18 and TRBJ1-2, with a tentative D call TRBD1 (5 bases). V was cut by 3 bases and J by 1 base, with 15 bases left in between. The CDR3 contains 16 residues. Looked up from germline, CDR1 is KGHSH and CDR2 is LQKENI. This chain's CDR3 is CASSPERGRYNYGYTF. The CDR3 bases are TGTGCCAGCTCACCGGAGCGGGGGAGGTATAACTATGGCTACACCTTC.

A single count supports this clonotype. The genes are TRBV27 and TRBJ2-1, with 12 bases aligning to TRBD2. J was trimmed by 9 bases and V by 2 bases; bases with no gene match: 5. The CDR3 totals 15 residues. Germline V gene data show CDR1 as MNHEY and CDR2 as SMNVEV (reference sequence). This chain's CDR3 is CASSLASGRAGEQFF. The CDR3, as DNA: TGTGCCAGCAGTTTAGCTAGCGGGAGGGCCGGTGAGCAGTTCTTC.

The rearrangement uses TRBV6-5 and TRBJ2-2; 10 bases are shared with TRBD1. The junction had 14 bases not matched to a gene; V was cut back by 4 bases and J by 3 bases. Per the germline V gene, CDR1 is MNHEY and CDR2 is SVGAGI. The CDR3 contains 19 residues. This CDR3 reads CASSSPDLTGGGDTGELFF. CDR3 DNA sequence: TGTGCCAGCAGTTCTCCCGACCTGACAGGGGGCGGGGACACCGGGGAGCTGTTTTTT.

The V call is TRBV7-9, the J call TRBJ2-2; D ambiguous. This CDR3 has 14 amino acids. Trimming pared 7 bases from V and 2 bases from J, leaving 11 bases between. Germline V gene lookup returns CDR1 SEHNR and CDR2 FQNEAQ (reference sequence). The CDR3 DNA follows: TGTGCCAGCACAGCCGAAGCCAACACCGGGGAGCTGTTTTTT. It encodes CASTAEANTGELFF.

The gene calls are TRBV27 and TRBJ2-7; D ambiguous. CDR1 and CDR2 from the germline V gene are MNHEY and SMNVEV (reference sequence). This CDR3 contains 14 residues. V was trimmed by 0 bases and J by 0 bases, leaving 6 bases between them. CDR3 in DNA: TGTGCCAGCAGTTTATCGCGAACCTCCTACGAGCAGTACTTC. Its translation: CASSLSRTSYEQYF.

This clonotype has just one count. The J gene is TRBJ2-3, the V gene TRBV5-6; D may be TRBD2 (6 bases). V lost 0 bases and J 4 bases, leaving 15 bases between the germline ends. The germline CDR1 and CDR2 sequences are SGHDT and YYEEEE. The CDR3 is made up of 16 amino acids. The DNA of the CDR3 is TGTGCCAGCAGCTTGGATGGGGAGGCCATGGCAGATACGCAGTATTTT. It encodes CASSLDGEAMADTQYF.

The gene calls are TRBV6-2 or TRBV6-3 and TRBJ2-7, with D perhaps TRBD1 (5 bases). CDR1 is MNHEY, CDR2 SVGEGT, per germline. V dropped 6 bases and J dropped 7 bases, with 19 bases sitting between them. The CDR3 loop spans 14 amino acids. Here the CDR3 DNA reads TGTGCCAGCAGCCACGGGCAGGGTATCGTGGAGCAGTACTTC. It codes for CASSHGQGIVEQYF.

For the CDR3, the DNA is TGTGCCAGCAGCTTAGAAAACCGAGTTTATGACACTGAAGCTTTCTTT. Its protein product is CASSLENRVYDTEAFF. J is TRBJ1-1 and V is TRBV5-6, with D unclear. The germline V gene has CDR1 SGHDT and CDR2 YYEEEE. The ends were cut back, 2 bases at V and 3 bases at J, with 17 bases in the middle. CDR3 length: 16 amino acids.

The chain links TRBV4-1 to TRBJ2-5; 7 bases fit TRBD2. Germline assignment: CDR1 MGHRA and CDR2 YSYEKL. V was clipped by 4 bases and J by 2 bases; unmatched bases: 7. This CDR3 region has 15 residues. The CDR3 nucleotides are TGCGCCAGCAGCCTGCGACTAGCTCATCAAGAGACCCAGTACTTC. Translated: CASSLRLAHQETQYF.

The CDR3 protein is CASSETEGEQFF. In DNA, the CDR3 is TGTGCCAGCAGTGAGACTGAGGGTGAGCAGTTCTTC. V and J are TRBV25-1 and TRBJ2-1; possible D gene TRBD2, 5 bases. This CDR3 spans 12 amino acids. V lost 3 bases to trimming and J lost 9 bases, with 9 bases between them. Germline V gene lookup returns CDR1 MGHDK and CDR2 SYGVNS.